The next 8 T cell receptor beta chains were all read from a single sample in a study of early T cells in non-severe SARS-CoV-2 infection. TCRdb analysed the 5' RACE reads with MiXCR anew, one entry per CDR3 protein. The sample contains tens of thousands of distinct CDR3 sequences, over 10% of which appear only once. The sequenced material came from whole blood. All receptors derive from an adult who was a healthcare worker with PCR-confirmed SARS-CoV-2 infection or an uninfected control (not recorded which).

This CDR3 reads CASSPSAGDTNTEAFF. Written as DNA, the CDR3 is TGTGCCAGCAGCCCTTCAGCAGGGGACACGAACACTGAAGCTTTCTTT. The V and J genes are TRBV6-5 and TRBJ1-1, with D maybe TRBD1 (6 bases). CDR1 is MNHEY, CDR2 SVGAGI, per germline. Trimming removed 6 bases from V and 1 base from J, with 18 bases in between. This CDR3 contains 16 residues.

In its sample, this clonotype was seen many times. The J gene is TRBJ1-1, the V gene TRBV20-1, with TRBD1 identical over 8 bases. From germline, CDR1 is DFQATT and CDR2 SNEGSKA (reference sequence). J was trimmed by 4 bases and V by 1 base; bases with no gene match: 2. The CDR3 is made up of 13 amino acids. As DNA, the CDR3 is TGCAGTGCTAGAGGGGACAGGACCACTGAAGCTTTCTTT. Its protein product is CSARGDRTTEAFF.

This clonotype was counted at least ten times. The rearrangement links TRBV7-6 to TRBJ2-3; D unresolved. Germline V gene sequence: CDR1 SGHVS, CDR2 FNYEAQ. The ends were cut back, 2 bases at V and 1 base at J, with 7 bases in the middle. The length of the CDR3 is 14 residues. Written as DNA, the CDR3 is TGTGCCAGCAGCTTACAAGGTGGCACAGATACGCAGTATTTT. Amino acid sequence: CASSLQGGTDTQYF. The whole variable domain, filled in from reference TRBV7-6 and TRBJ2-3, reads GAGVSQSPRYKVTKRGQDVALRCDPISGHVSLYWYRQALGQGPEFLTYFNYEAQQDKSGLPNDRFSAERPEGSISTLTIQRTEQRDSAMYRCASSLQGGTDTQYFGPGTRLTVL.

The rearrangement joins TRBV7-3 to TRBJ2-3; D remains unclear. CDR1 is SGHTA and CDR2 is FQGTGA in the germline V gene. This CDR3 contains 12 residues. V was clipped by 4 bases and J by 6 bases, with 8 bases between them. The CDR3 spells CASSSGVDTQYF. DNA for the CDR3: TGTGCCAGCAGCTCTGGGGTGGATACGCAGTATTTT.

This clonotype was recorded many times. The rearrangement uses TRBV24-1 and TRBJ1-5; no clear D gene. The CDR3 totals 14 residues. Trimming removed 12 bases from V and 3 bases from J, with 17 bases in between. In germline, CDR1 is KGHDR, CDR2 SFDVKD. The CDR3 bases are TGTGCCGCCCTCCGGTGGCAGAACAATCAGCCCCAGCATTTT. It is translated as CAALRWQNNQPQHF.

The rearrangement uses TRBV6-5 and TRBJ1-6; maybe TRBD1 (6 bases). The CDR3 runs to 14 residues. Looked up from germline, CDR1 is MNHEY and CDR2 is SVGAGI. V lost 2 bases and J lost 5, with 7 bases in between. The CDR3 loop is CASSYGQNNSPLHF. The CDR3 DNA reads as TGTGCCAGCAGTTACGGACAGAATAATTCACCCCTCCACTTT.

The chain joins TRBV4-1 to TRBJ2-6; TRBD1 matches at 9 bases. Germline CDR1 is MGHRA and CDR2 is YSYEKL. The CDR3 sequence is 16 residues long. V lost 1 base, J lost 2 bases, and 0 bases stayed unmatched. The CDR3 nucleotides read TGCGCCAGCAGCCAAGGACAGGGGGCTGGGGCCAACGTCCTGACTTTC. Translation gives CASSQGQGAGANVLTF.

The sample holds many counts of this clonotype. The V gene is TRBV7-8, the J gene TRBJ2-1; possible D gene TRBD1, 6 bases. Germline V gene data show CDR1 as SGHVS and CDR2 as FQNEAQ. The CDR3 has 16 residues. Trimming took off 1 base at V and 6 bases at J, with 16 bases between the two ends. CDR3 loop: CASSLVRDRRINEQFF. In nucleotides, the CDR3 is TGTGCCAGCAGCTTAGTCCGCGACAGGCGTATCAATGAGCAGTTCTTC.